This TCR beta chain was obtained from a study of T cell repertoires in cytomegalovirus infection. Study context: HLA-B-restricted CMV epitopes that are well studied were used alongside recently identified HLA-C-restricted ones. The public TCR beta signatures pointed to both CMV infection and matching HLA type. Findings of the study overall: HLA-C-restricted CMV clonotypes gave the most frequent clonotype in two of eight donors.

TCRdb analysed the reads with MiXCR anew, one entry per CDR3 protein. The repertoire includes some 350,000 distinct CDR3 sequences, just under 30% of them detected once, and approximately 20% sits in the top ten. Comments on this clonotype: What it binds is not known.

The V end lost 1 base, the J end lost 1 base, and 11 bases lay between the germline ends. The CDR3 is made up of 16 amino acids. CDR1 SGHVS and CDR2 FNYEAQ come from the germline V gene. The origin of this receptor is a human donor in good health (CMV status not recorded). Some clones in this sample may be carry-over from other donors' samples. This chain links TRBV7-6 with TRBJ1-3; D gene ambiguous. The sample consisted of cultured PBMCs, taken from culture after CMV antigen stimulation. DNA for the CDR3: TGTGCCAGCAGCTTAGGAGTGGCTTCTTCTGGAAACACCATATATTTT. Translation: CASSLGVASSGNTIYF. Full variable domain (rest looked up from reference TRBV7-6 and TRBJ1-3): GAGVSQSPRYKVTKRGQDVALRCDPISGHVSLYWYRQALGQGPEFLTYFNYEAQQDKSGLPNDRFSAERPEGSISTLTIQRTEQRDSAMYRCASSLGVASSGNTIYFGEGSWLTVV.